This record looks at one T cell receptor beta chain sequence and its context. The data belong to a study of cytomegalovirus exposure and HLA in healthy donors. With 60 Vbeta and 13 Jbeta primers, the PCR was carried out. Only in-frame clones appear in the TCRdb table, and some are missing; sequencing was by immunoSEQ multiplex PCR. The data hold some 150,000 clones, with approximately 77% observed a single time. Material for sequencing was PBMCs. The clonotype originates from a middle-aged woman in good health and CMV-seronegative.

CDR3 coding DNA: TGTGCCAGTGAAAGCCCTCTCTACAATGAGCAGTTCTTC. Amino acid sequence: CASESPLYNEQFF. The J gene is TRBJ2-1, the V gene TRBV27; D unresolved. Germline CDR1 is MNHEY and CDR2 is SMNVEV (reference sequence). The CDR3 has 13 amino acids. Trimming left V 9 bases short and J 3 bases short, with 12 bases between.